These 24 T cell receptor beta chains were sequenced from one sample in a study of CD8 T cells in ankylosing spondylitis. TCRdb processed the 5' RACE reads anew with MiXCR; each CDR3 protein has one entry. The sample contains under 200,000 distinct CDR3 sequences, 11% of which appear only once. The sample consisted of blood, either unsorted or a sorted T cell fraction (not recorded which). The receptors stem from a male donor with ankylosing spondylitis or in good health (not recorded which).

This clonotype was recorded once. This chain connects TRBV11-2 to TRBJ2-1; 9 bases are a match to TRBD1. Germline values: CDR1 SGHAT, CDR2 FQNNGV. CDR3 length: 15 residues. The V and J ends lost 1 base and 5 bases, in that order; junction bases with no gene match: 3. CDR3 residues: CASSLGTGVHNEQFF. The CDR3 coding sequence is TGTGCCAGCAGCTTAGGGACAGGGGTTCACAATGAGCAGTTCTTC.

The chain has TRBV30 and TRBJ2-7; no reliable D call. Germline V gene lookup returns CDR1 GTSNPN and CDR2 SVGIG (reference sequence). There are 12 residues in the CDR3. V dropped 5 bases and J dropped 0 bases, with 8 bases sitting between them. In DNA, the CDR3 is TGTGCCTGGGGGCGGAGCTCCTACGAGCAGTACTTC. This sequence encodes CAWGRSSYEQYF.

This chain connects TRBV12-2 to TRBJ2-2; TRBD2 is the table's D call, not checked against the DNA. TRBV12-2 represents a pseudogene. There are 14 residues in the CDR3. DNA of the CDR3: TGTGCAAGTCGCTTATTGTCGGGAGCCGGGGAGCTGTTTTTT. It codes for CASRLLSGAGELFF.

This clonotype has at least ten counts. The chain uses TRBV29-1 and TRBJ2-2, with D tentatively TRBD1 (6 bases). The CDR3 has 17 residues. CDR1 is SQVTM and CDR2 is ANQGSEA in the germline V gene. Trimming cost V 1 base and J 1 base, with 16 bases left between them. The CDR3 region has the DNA TGCAGCGTTGAAGTTTTAACCGGGACATGGAACACCGGGGAGCTGTTTTTT. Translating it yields CSVEVLTGTWNTGELFF.

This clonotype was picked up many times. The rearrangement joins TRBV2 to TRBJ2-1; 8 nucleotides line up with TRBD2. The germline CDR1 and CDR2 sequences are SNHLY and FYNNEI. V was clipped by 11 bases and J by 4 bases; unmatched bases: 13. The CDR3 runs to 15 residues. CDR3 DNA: TGTGCCTCGACCGGCCAGACTAGCGCGTACAATGAGCAGTTCTTC. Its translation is CASTGQTSAYNEQFF.

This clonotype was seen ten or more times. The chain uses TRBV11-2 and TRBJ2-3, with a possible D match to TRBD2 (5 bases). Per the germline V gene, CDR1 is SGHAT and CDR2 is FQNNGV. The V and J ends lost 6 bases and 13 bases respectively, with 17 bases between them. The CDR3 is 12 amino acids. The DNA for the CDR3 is TGTGCCAGCAGTCTTCCCGGAGGTATAGAGTATTTT. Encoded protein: CASSLPGGIEYF.

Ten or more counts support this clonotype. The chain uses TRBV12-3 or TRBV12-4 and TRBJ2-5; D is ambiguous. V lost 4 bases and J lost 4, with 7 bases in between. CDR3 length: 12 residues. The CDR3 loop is CASSSVGETQYF. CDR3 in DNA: TGTGCCAGCAGTTCAGTGGGAGAGACCCAGTACTTC.

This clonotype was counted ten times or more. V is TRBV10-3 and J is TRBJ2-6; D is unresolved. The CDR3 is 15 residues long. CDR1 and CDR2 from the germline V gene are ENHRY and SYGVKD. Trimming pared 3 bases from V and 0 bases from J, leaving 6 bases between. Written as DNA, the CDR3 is TGTGCCATCAGTGAACCAAGCTCTGGGGCCAACGTCCTGACTTTC. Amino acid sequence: CAISEPSSGANVLTF.

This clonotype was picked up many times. CDR3 coding DNA: TGTGCCAGCAGTTTGTCAGGGGTAGGAACTGAAGCTTTCTTT. Its translation is CASSLSGVGTEAFF. This sequence joins TRBV12-3 or TRBV12-4 and TRBJ1-1; tentative D call: TRBD1 (6 bases). The CDR3 is 14 amino acids. Trimming removed 3 bases from V and 5 bases from J, with 13 bases in between.

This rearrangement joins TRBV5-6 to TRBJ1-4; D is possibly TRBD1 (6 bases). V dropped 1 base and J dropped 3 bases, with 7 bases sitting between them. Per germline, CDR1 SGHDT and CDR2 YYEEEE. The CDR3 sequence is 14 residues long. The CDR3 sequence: CASSLRTANEKLFF. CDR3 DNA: TGTGCCAGCAGCTTGAGGACAGCTAATGAAAAACTGTTTTTT.

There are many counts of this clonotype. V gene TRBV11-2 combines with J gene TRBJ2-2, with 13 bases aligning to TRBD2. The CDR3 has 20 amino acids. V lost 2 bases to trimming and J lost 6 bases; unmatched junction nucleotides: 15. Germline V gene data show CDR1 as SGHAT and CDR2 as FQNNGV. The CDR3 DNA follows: TGTGCCAGCAGCTTATTCCTGGGACTAGCGGGATCGTTTGTTTCCGGGGAGCTGTTTTTT. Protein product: CASSLFLGLAGSFVSGELFF.

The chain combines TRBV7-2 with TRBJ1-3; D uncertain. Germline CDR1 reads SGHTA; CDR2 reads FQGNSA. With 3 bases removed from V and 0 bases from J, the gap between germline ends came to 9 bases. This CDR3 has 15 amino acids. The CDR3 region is CASSLPGSSGNTIYF. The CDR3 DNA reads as TGTGCCAGCAGCTTGCCAGGCAGCTCTGGAAACACCATATATTTT.

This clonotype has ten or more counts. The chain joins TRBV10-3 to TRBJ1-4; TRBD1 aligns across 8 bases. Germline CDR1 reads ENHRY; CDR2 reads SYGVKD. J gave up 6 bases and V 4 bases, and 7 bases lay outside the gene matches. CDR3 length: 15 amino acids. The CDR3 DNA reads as TGTGCCATCAGTGCCATGACAGGGGTCGATGAAAAACTGTTTTTT. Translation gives CAISAMTGVDEKLFF.

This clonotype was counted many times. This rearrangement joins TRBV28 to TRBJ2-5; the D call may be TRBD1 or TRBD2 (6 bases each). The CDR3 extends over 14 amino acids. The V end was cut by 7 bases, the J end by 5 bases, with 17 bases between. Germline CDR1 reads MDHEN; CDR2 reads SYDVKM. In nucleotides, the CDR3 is TGTGCCAGCACCCCCCGGAGGGGGAAGGAGACCCAGTACTTC. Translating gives CASTPRRGKETQYF.

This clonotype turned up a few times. CDR3: CASSELGMNTEAFF. The CDR3 bases are TGTGCCAGCAGTGAGCTGGGGATGAACACTGAAGCTTTCTTT. The chain links TRBV6-4 to TRBJ1-1; D unresolved. The germline CDR1 and CDR2 sequences are MRHNA and SNTAGT. The CDR3 loop spans 14 amino acids. Trimming removed 3 bases from V and 0 bases from J, with 8 bases in between.

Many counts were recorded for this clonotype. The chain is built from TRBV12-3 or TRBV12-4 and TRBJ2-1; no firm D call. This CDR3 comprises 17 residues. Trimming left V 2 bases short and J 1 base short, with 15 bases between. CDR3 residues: CASSLPGRIGSYNEQFF. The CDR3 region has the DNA TGTGCCAGCAGTTTACCTGGCAGGATAGGGTCCTACAATGAGCAGTTCTTC.

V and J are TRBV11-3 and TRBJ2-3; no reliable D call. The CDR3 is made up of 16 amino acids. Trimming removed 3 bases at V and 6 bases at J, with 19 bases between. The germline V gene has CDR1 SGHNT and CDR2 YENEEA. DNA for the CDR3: TGTGCCAGCAGCTTTACGCTGGGTCTGGGCCGGGATACGCAGTATTTT. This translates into CASSFTLGLGRDTQYF.

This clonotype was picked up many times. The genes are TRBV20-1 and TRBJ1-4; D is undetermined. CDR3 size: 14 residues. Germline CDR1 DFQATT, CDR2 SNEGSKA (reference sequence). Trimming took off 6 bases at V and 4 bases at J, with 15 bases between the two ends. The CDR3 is CSAPVVGFNEKLFF. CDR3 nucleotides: TGCAGTGCCCCCGTAGTCGGCTTTAATGAAAAACTGTTTTTT.

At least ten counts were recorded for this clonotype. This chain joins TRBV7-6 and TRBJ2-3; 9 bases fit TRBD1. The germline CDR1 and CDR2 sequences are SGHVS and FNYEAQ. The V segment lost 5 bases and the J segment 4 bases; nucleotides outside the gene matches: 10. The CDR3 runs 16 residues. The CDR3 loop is CASSPRQGEYADTQYF. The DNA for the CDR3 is TGTGCCAGCAGCCCCCGACAGGGGGAGTACGCAGATACGCAGTATTTT.

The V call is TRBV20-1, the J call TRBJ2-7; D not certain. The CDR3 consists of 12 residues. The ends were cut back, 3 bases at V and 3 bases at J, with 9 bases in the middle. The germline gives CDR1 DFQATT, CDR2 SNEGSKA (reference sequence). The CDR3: CSASSRHYEQYF. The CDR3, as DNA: TGCAGTGCTAGTTCCCGGCACTACGAGCAGTACTTC.

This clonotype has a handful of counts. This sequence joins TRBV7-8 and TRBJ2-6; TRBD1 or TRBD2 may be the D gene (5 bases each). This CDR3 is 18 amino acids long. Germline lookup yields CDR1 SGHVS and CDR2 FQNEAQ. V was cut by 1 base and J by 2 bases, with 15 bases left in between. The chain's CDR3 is CASSLDTNPGPGANVLTF. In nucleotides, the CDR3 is TGTGCCAGCAGCTTAGATACAAACCCGGGACCTGGGGCCAACGTCCTGACTTTC.

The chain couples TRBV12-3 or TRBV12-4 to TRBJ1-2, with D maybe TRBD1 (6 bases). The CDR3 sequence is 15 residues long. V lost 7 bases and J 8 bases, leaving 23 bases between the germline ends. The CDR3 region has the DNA TGTGCCAGCATGCGTGTGGGGGGCCTGATTAAAGGCTACACCTTC. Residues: CASMRVGGLIKGYTF.

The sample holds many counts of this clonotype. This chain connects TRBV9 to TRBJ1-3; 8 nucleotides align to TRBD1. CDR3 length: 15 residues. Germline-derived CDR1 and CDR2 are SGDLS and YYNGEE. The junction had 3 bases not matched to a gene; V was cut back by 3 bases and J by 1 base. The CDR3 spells CASSARTGSGNTIYF. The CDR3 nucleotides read TGTGCCAGCAGCGCACGGACAGGGTCTGGAAACACCATATATTTT.

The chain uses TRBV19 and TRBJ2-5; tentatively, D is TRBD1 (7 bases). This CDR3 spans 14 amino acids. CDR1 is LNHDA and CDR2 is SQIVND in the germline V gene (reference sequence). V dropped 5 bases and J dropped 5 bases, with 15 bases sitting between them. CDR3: CASSPRRGLETQYF. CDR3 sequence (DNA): TGTGCCAGTAGTCCCCGGAGGGGGCTGGAGACCCAGTACTTC.